The T cell receptor (beta chain) under discussion was sequenced for a study of T cells expressing NK-cell markers. Study-level information: With respect to HCMV, seven of the eight sequenced donors were seropositive, and one was seronegative.

Notes on the study in general: HCMV specificity of expanded NKG2C+ T cell clones remained unclear. In over 5 donors, dominant CD3+CD56+NKG2C+ clonotypes ranked among the top 10 CD8+ clonotypes.

Reanalyzing the 5' RACE reads, TCRdb keeps one entry per CDR3 protein, without DNA. The table lists over 150,000 distinct CDR3 sequences, with less than 40% in the top ten. The CDR3 extends over 15 amino acids. From germline, CDR1 is KGHDR and CDR2 SFDVKD. Remarks on this clonotype: The antigen is undetermined.

The chain recombines TRBV24-1 with TRBJ2-1; TCRdb's D gene call, TRBD1, goes unchecked for lack of DNA. The origin of this receptor is a woman aged 50 to 65 in good health. Sequencing input: blood T cells: a sorted CD56 or NKG2C T cell subset, CD4+ or CD8+ T cells, or bulk PBMC T cells (not recorded which). The CDR3 reads CATSDPHGQGDEQFF.